These 20 T cell receptor beta chains came from one sample sequenced in a study of identifying expanded T cells in peripheral blood. The assay was immunoSEQ multiplex PCR, and TCRdb's table has in-frame clones only and misses some. The table has under 90,000 clones, about 91% seen once; the top ten hold 2.8%. Sequencing was performed on blood. The receptor set was obtained from a person between 18 and 70 years old in good health.

The rearrangement links TRBV15 to TRBJ2-2; D is undetermined. Germline V lookup: CDR1 LNHNV, CDR2 YYDKDF (reference sequence). V was pared by 1 base and J by 5 bases, with 5 bases between. The CDR3 runs 13 residues. Here the CDR3 reads CATSRVSTGELFF. CDR3 nucleotides: TGTGCCACCAGCAGAGTTTCGACCGGGGAGCTGTTTTTT.

The rearrangement uses TRBV18 and TRBJ1-4; the match to TRBD1 covers 7 bases. The CDR3 covers 15 residues. The germline V gene has CDR1 KGHSH and CDR2 LQKENI. V shed 6 bases, J shed 0 bases, and the junction held 4 bases outside the gene matches. CDR3 amino acids: CASSRQGSTNEKLFF. The CDR3 coding sequence is TGTGCCAGCTCGAGACAGGGTTCAACTAATGAAAAACTGTTTTTT.

This chain joins TRBV29-1 and TRBJ2-2; D might be TRBD1 (6 bases). This CDR3 is built from 13 residues. V gave up 5 bases and J gave up 4 bases, with 11 bases separating them. Germline-derived CDR1 and CDR2 are SQVTM and ANQGSEA. The CDR3 here is CSVSRGGTGELFF. CDR3 sequence (DNA): TGCAGCGTTTCCAGGGGTGGCACCGGGGAGCTGTTTTTT.

This chain uses TRBV30 with TRBJ2-2; the D gene is possibly TRBD2 (6 bases). The CDR3 runs 12 residues. V was shortened by 3 bases and J by 6 bases, with 8 bases between the two germline ends. Per the germline V gene, CDR1 is GTSNPN and CDR2 is SVGIG (reference sequence). This CDR3 reads CAWSWEAGELFF. The CDR3 DNA is TGTGCCTGGAGCTGGGAGGCCGGGGAGCTGTTTTTT.

This CDR3 is CASSQGLAGVWAETQYF. The CDR3 bases are TGTGCCAGCAGCCAGGGACTAGCGGGGGTTTGGGCGGAGACCCAGTACTTC. This sequence joins TRBV4-2 and TRBJ2-5; 14 bases align to TRBD2. Germline V lookup: CDR1 LGHNA, CDR2 YNFKEQ. Trimming cost V 3 bases and J 5 bases; bases outside gene matches: 8. This CDR3 region has 17 residues.

The genes are TRBV29-1 and TRBJ2-3; TRBD1 aligns across 9 bases. Germline values: CDR1 SQVTM, CDR2 ANQGSEA. The CDR3 has 21 amino acids. With V trimmed by 5 bases and J by 4 bases, 28 bases remained unmatched. The CDR3 loop is CSVLWVFLDEDRGNSPDTQYF. The CDR3 coding sequence is TGCAGCGTTCTATGGGTCTTTCTGGACGAGGACAGGGGAAATTCGCCAGATACGCAGTATTTT.

Here the CDR3 reads CASSTSQTFYGYTF. The CDR3 region has the DNA TGTGCCAGCTCGACAAGCCAGACTTTCTATGGCTACACCTTC. The chain is built from TRBV2 and TRBJ1-2; D gene unclear. V shed 8 bases and J shed 4 bases, with 17 bases lying between them. Germline V gives CDR1 SNHLY, CDR2 FYNNEI. The CDR3 has 14 amino acids.

The chain combines TRBV19 with TRBJ1-5; D remains unclear. Germline lookup yields CDR1 LNHDA and CDR2 SQIVND (reference sequence). This CDR3 contains 14 residues. The V end lost 3 bases, the J end lost 2 bases, and 8 bases lay between the germline ends. DNA for the CDR3: TGTGCCAGTAGTATCCAATATGGCAATCAGCCCCAGCATTTT. Protein: CASSIQYGNQPQHF.

The J gene is TRBJ2-4, the V gene TRBV6-6, with TRBD1 as a possible D gene (5 bases). The CDR3 contains 14 residues. V was pared by 3 bases and J by 6 bases, with 12 bases between. Germline assignment: CDR1 MNHNY and CDR2 SVGAGI (reference sequence). CDR3 nucleotides: TGTGCCAGCAGTTATGGGGCAGGGCCAAACATTCAGTACTTC. It translates to CASSYGAGPNIQYF.

The rearrangement joins TRBV5-5 to TRBJ2-1, with D maybe TRBD2 (7 bases). Germline CDR1 reads SGHKS; CDR2 reads YYEKEE (reference sequence). The CDR3 totals 16 residues. The ends were cut back, 1 base at V and 8 bases at J, with 19 bases in the middle. The CDR3 bases are TGTGCCAGCAGCTTGCCCCCCCGCGTGGGGGGGCATGAGCAGTTCTTC. It translates to CASSLPPRVGGHEQFF.

This chain uses TRBV11-2 with TRBJ2-7, with D perhaps assigned TRBD1 or TRBD2 (5 bases each). Germline V lookup: CDR1 SGHAT, CDR2 FQNNGV. The CDR3 runs 15 residues. With 3 bases removed from V and 2 bases from J, the gap between germline ends came to 14 bases. The CDR3 here is CASSFFRGQAYEQYF. For the CDR3, the DNA is TGTGCCAGCAGCTTCTTCCGGGGCCAAGCCTACGAGCAGTACTTC.

The chain joins TRBV2 to TRBJ2-3; no reliable D call. The germline V gene encodes CDR1 SNHLY and CDR2 FYNNEI. This CDR3 has 15 residues. The V end lost 0 bases, the J end lost 3 bases, and 10 bases lay between the germline ends. CDR3 amino acids: CASSEALLGTDTQYF. As DNA, the CDR3 is TGTGCCAGCAGTGAAGCGCTTCTGGGTACAGATACGCAGTATTTT.

The V call is TRBV5-4, the J call TRBJ2-7, with 7 nucleotides matching TRBD1. Germline V gene sequence: CDR1 SGHNT, CDR2 YYREEE (reference sequence). This CDR3 is built from 13 residues. The trim removed 3 bases at V and 4 bases at J, leaving 4 bases unmatched. The CDR3 DNA reads as TGTGCCAGCAGCTACAGGGGCGGTTACGAGCAGTACTTC. Its translation: CASSYRGGYEQYF.

The rearrangement joins TRBV5-4 to TRBJ2-7, with D maybe TRBD1 (6 bases). V lost 2 bases and J lost 3, with 6 bases in between. Looked up from germline, CDR1 is SGHNT and CDR2 is YYREEE (reference sequence). The CDR3 contains 12 residues. DNA of the CDR3: TGTGCCAGCAGCTTACAGGGCTACGAGCAGTACTTC. The encoded protein is CASSLQGYEQYF.

The chain joins TRBV5-5 to TRBJ2-1; no firm D call. Germline V gene sequence: CDR1 SGHKS, CDR2 YYEKEE (reference sequence). This CDR3 is 13 amino acids long. The V and J ends lost 1 base and 8 bases respectively, with 10 bases between them. DNA of the CDR3: TGTGCCAGCAGCTTGAGGGAACTCTATGAGCAGTTCTTC. It specifies CASSLRELYEQFF.

The chain employs TRBV23-1 and TRBJ1-5; D call uncertain. TRBV23-1 is an ORF; its function is uncertain. With 0 bases removed from V and 2 bases from J, the gap between germline ends came to 17 bases. The length of the CDR3 is 18 residues. CDR3 amino acids: CASSQSLPQNEGNQPQHF. The CDR3 DNA reads as TGCGCCAGCAGTCAATCCCTTCCCCAGAATGAGGGCAATCAGCCCCAGCATTTT.

The chain is built from TRBV5-1 and TRBJ2-7; 8 positions match TRBD1. This CDR3 region has 15 residues. CDR1 and CDR2 from the germline V gene are SGHRS and YFSETQ. V dropped 2 bases and J dropped 3; count of bases not matched to a gene: 7. This CDR3 reads CASSFRGQKDYEQYF. DNA for the CDR3: TGCGCCAGCAGCTTCAGGGGGCAAAAAGACTACGAGCAGTACTTC.

The V and J genes are TRBV5-8 and TRBJ2-1, with a possible D match to TRBD2 (7 bases). Looked up from germline, CDR1 is SGHTS and CDR2 is YDEGEE. The germline V and J ends were trimmed by 4 bases and 0 bases, with 14 bases remaining between them. The CDR3 is made up of 16 amino acids. Here the CDR3 reads CASSEQGGSSYNEQFF. The CDR3 DNA reads as TGTGCCAGCAGCGAACAGGGAGGGAGCTCCTACAATGAGCAGTTCTTC. The full variable domain, in which reference TRBV5-8 and TRBJ2-1 provide the parts outside the CDR3, is EAGVTQSPTHLIKTRGQQATLRCSPISGHTSVYWYQQALGLGLQFLLWYDEGEERNRGNFPPRFSGRQFPNYSSELNVNALELEDSALYLCASSEQGGSSYNEQFFGPGTRLTVL.

V and J are TRBV9 and TRBJ2-1; no clear D gene. Germline lookup yields CDR1 SGDLS and CDR2 YYNGEE. The CDR3 runs 10 residues. The V end was cut by 3 bases, the J end by 9 bases, with 4 bases between. Here the CDR3 reads CASSGAEQFF. Here the CDR3 DNA reads TGTGCCAGCAGCGGGGCTGAGCAGTTCTTC.

This sequence joins TRBV19 and TRBJ2-5, with 8 bases identical to TRBD2. The CDR3 is 16 amino acids. V lost 4 bases to trimming and J lost 5 bases; unmatched junction nucleotides: 12. The germline gives CDR1 LNHDA, CDR2 SQIVND (reference sequence). CDR3 amino acids: CASSNGLAGTGETQYF. In DNA form, the CDR3 reads TGTGCCAGTAGTAACGGACTAGCCGGGACCGGGGAGACCCAGTACTTC.